The 22 T cell receptor beta chains below all came from one sample that was sequenced in a study of CD8 T cells in ankylosing spondylitis. MiXCR, run by TCRdb on the 5' RACE reads, gives a single entry per CDR3 protein. Of tens of thousands of distinct CDR3 sequences in the sample, 7.4% were seen once. Sequenced input: blood, either unsorted or a sorted T cell fraction (not recorded which). The receptors shown here come from a female donor with ankylosing spondylitis or in good health (not recorded which).

This clonotype was picked up many times. The V and J genes are TRBV5-1 and TRBJ2-6; perhaps TRBD1 as D (6 bases). The germline V gene has CDR1 SGHRS and CDR2 YFSETQ. The CDR3 runs to 16 residues. The V end was cut by 3 bases, the J end by 0 bases, with 10 bases between. The CDR3 DNA is TGCGCCAGCAGCTCCAAACAGGGCTCTGGGGCCAACGTCCTGACTTTC. This codes for CASSSKQGSGANVLTF. Based on the CDR3 plus reference TRBV5-1 and TRBJ2-6, the full variable domain is KAGVTQTPRYLIKTRGQQVTLSCSPISGHRSVSWYQQTPGQGLQFLFEYFSETQRNKGNFPGRFSGRQFSNSRSEMNVSTLELGDSALYLCASSSKQGSGANVLTFGAGSRLTVL.

This clonotype was picked up many times. V is TRBV5-1 and J is TRBJ2-1; 8 bases agree with TRBD1. With 4 bases clipped from V and 0 bases from J, the junction kept 9 bases outside the gene matches. Germline values: CDR1 SGHRS, CDR2 YFSETQ. CDR3 length: 17 amino acids. DNA of the CDR3: TGCGCCAGCAGCCGAAGACCGGGACAGGCCTCCTACAATGAGCAGTTCTTC. It yields the protein CASSRRPGQASYNEQFF.

This clonotype has at least ten counts. The chain is built from TRBV7-3 and TRBJ1-2, with D tentatively TRBD1 (6 bases). Germline V gene sequence: CDR1 SGHTA, CDR2 FQGTGA. The CDR3 totals 14 residues. V was trimmed by 5 bases and J by 0 bases, leaving 10 bases between them. The CDR3 bases are TGTGCCAGCAGCGAGACAGGAGCTAACTATGGCTACACCTTC. The encoded protein is CASSETGANYGYTF.

This clonotype has a count of ten or more. V is TRBV11-2 and J is TRBJ1-1; D is unresolved. The CDR3 sequence is 14 residues long. Trimming took 2 bases from V and 0 from J, leaving 7 bases between them. CDR1 is SGHAT, CDR2 FQNNGV, per germline. The CDR3 is CASSLPGVNTEAFF. The CDR3 DNA follows: TGTGCCAGCAGCTTACCTGGGGTGAACACTGAAGCTTTCTTT. Complete variable domain (other parts from reference TRBV11-2 and TRBJ1-1): EAGVAQSPRYKIIEKRQSVAFWCNPISGHATLYWYQQILGQGPKLLIQFQNNGVVDDSQLPKDRFSAERLKGVDSTLKIQPAKLEDSAVYLCASSLPGVNTEAFFGQGTRLTVV.

This clonotype was recorded at least ten times. The junction departs from the called germline gene at one end, perhaps through a read error. This chain links TRBV18 with TRBJ1-6, with D possibly TRBD1 on 5 matching bases. Per the germline V gene, CDR1 is KGHSH and CDR2 is LQKENI. CDR3 size: 14 residues. Here the CDR3 DNA reads TGTGCCAGCTCGCCACAGGAGACTAATTCACCCCTCCACTTT. It specifies CASSPQETNSPLHF.

This clonotype came up many times. V usage is TRBV21-1 and J usage is TRBJ2-3; TRBD1 is taken as the D call from the table, unchecked against the DNA. TRBV21-1 counts as a pseudogene. CDR3 length equals 16 residues. In DNA form, the CDR3 reads TGTGCCAGCAGCAACCCCCCCAAACCCTCCACAGATACGCAGTATTTT. It specifies CASSNPPKPSTDTQYF.

This clonotype was observed at least ten times. The rearrangement links TRBV5-1 to TRBJ1-1; D is unclear. V dropped 4 bases and J dropped 4 bases, with 14 bases sitting between them. Per germline, CDR1 SGHRS and CDR2 YFSETQ. This CDR3 comprises 14 residues. The chain's CDR3 is CASSEGWGSTEAFF. The CDR3 region has the DNA TGCGCCAGCAGCGAAGGTTGGGGTTCCACTGAAGCTTTCTTT.

This clonotype was seen a handful of times. This sequence joins TRBV29-1 and TRBJ2-3; D is perhaps TRBD2 (5 bases). The germline V and J ends were trimmed by 4 bases and 5 bases, with 10 bases remaining between them. This CDR3 has 12 amino acids. CDR1 SQVTM and CDR2 ANQGSEA come from the germline V gene. The CDR3: CSVVLGVDTQYF. In nucleotides, the CDR3 is TGCAGCGTTGTACTCGGGGTAGATACGCAGTATTTT.

This clonotype was seen ten or more times. The rearrangement links TRBV14 to TRBJ2-1; D may be TRBD1 or TRBD2 (6 bases each). The CDR3 length is 15 residues. V lost 4 bases and J 3 bases, leaving 13 bases between the germline ends. CDR1 and CDR2 (germline): SGHDN, FVKESK. CDR3 protein: CASSRGAGFYNEQFF. The CDR3 DNA is TGTGCCAGCAGCCGGGGGGCTGGTTTCTACAATGAGCAGTTCTTC.

This clonotype has a count of ten or more. The V and J genes are TRBV20-1 and TRBJ1-2; possibly TRBD1 for D (6 bases). This CDR3 has 13 amino acids. From germline, CDR1 is DFQATT and CDR2 SNEGSKA (reference sequence). V was trimmed by 3 bases and J by 6 bases, leaving 14 bases between them. This CDR3 reads CSASYWGAHGYTF. As DNA, the CDR3 is TGCAGTGCTAGCTATTGGGGGGCCCATGGCTACACCTTC.

This clonotype was counted between two and nine times. The chain employs TRBV7-9 and TRBJ1-1; D is unclear. Germline assignment: CDR1 SEHNR and CDR2 FQNEAQ (reference sequence). V was pared by 3 bases and J by 0 bases, with 5 bases between. The CDR3 is 13 residues long. The CDR3 reads CASSFEMNTEAFF. CDR3 DNA: TGTGCCAGCAGCTTCGAAATGAACACTGAAGCTTTCTTT.

This clonotype was recorded a few times. The chain uses TRBV7-8 and TRBJ2-2; no definite D call. Trimming removed 0 bases from V and 1 base from J, with 12 bases in between. Germline CDR1 and CDR2: SGHVS and FQNEAQ. The CDR3 consists of 17 residues. As DNA, the CDR3 is TGTGCCAGCAGCTTAGCTTGGGCCGCGGTGAACACCGGGGAGCTGTTTTTT. Translation: CASSLAWAAVNTGELFF.

There are many counts of this clonotype. The genes are TRBV12-3 or TRBV12-4 and TRBJ1-1, with 7 bases fitting TRBD1. V trimming: 2 bases; J trimming: 3 bases; junction bases outside the gene matches: 6. This CDR3 has 15 amino acids. The DNA for the CDR3 is TGTGCCAGCAGTTTACGTCAGGGGGGGGACACTGAAGCTTTCTTT. As protein: CASSLRQGGDTEAFF.

This clonotype was recorded at least ten times. This rearrangement joins TRBV5-1 to TRBJ1-1; D is perhaps TRBD1 (5 bases). The V gene's germline CDR1 is SGHRS and CDR2 YFSETQ. V was pared by 5 bases and J by 5 bases, with 13 bases between. The CDR3 is 13 residues long. The CDR3 is CASSRTGGTEAFF. DNA of the CDR3: TGCGCCAGCAGTCGTACAGGAGGAACTGAAGCTTTCTTT.

The table lists this clonotype with many counts. CDR3 nucleotide sequence: TGCGCCAGCAGCGTGGGACTAGCGGGGTCAGGGAAAGAGACCCAGTACTTC. As protein: CASSVGLAGSGKETQYF. V usage is TRBV5-1 and J usage is TRBJ2-5; TRBD2 matches at 13 bases. Germline CDR1 reads SGHRS; CDR2 reads YFSETQ. The CDR3 extends over 17 amino acids. V was pared by 4 bases and J by 3 bases, with 9 bases of the junction left unmatched. The complete variable domain, with remaining parts taken from reference TRBV5-1 and TRBJ2-5, reads KAGVTQTPRYLIKTRGQQVTLSCSPISGHRSVSWYQQTPGQGLQFLFEYFSETQRNKGNFPGRFSGRQFSNSRSEMNVSTLELGDSALYLCASSVGLAGSGKETQYFGPGTRLLVL.

This clonotype was observed many times. The chain uses TRBV5-1 and TRBJ1-3; a weak D match, TRBD1 (5 bases). The CDR3 length is 16 residues. Trimming took 0 bases from V and 0 from J, leaving 10 bases between them. The germline gives CDR1 SGHRS, CDR2 YFSETQ. The chain's CDR3 is CASSLGGRSSGNTIYF. CDR3 DNA sequence: TGCGCCAGCAGCTTGGGGGGCAGGAGCTCTGGAAACACCATATATTTT. Full variable domain (remainder filled in from reference TRBV5-1 and TRBJ1-3): KAGVTQTPRYLIKTRGQQVTLSCSPISGHRSVSWYQQTPGQGLQFLFEYFSETQRNKGNFPGRFSGRQFSNSRSEMNVSTLELGDSALYLCASSLGGRSSGNTIYFGEGSWLTVV.

This clonotype was seen many times. The J gene is TRBJ1-1, the V gene TRBV5-1, with a possible D match to TRBD1 (5 bases). V shed 3 bases and J shed 1 base, with 10 bases lying between them. CDR3 length equals 14 residues. Germline lookup yields CDR1 SGHRS and CDR2 YFSETQ. This CDR3 is CASSWGLTNTEAFF. CDR3 sequence (DNA): TGCGCCAGCAGCTGGGGACTGACGAACACTGAAGCTTTCTTT. The full variable domain, with the rest looked up from reference TRBV5-1 and TRBJ1-1, is KAGVTQTPRYLIKTRGQQVTLSCSPISGHRSVSWYQQTPGQGLQFLFEYFSETQRNKGNFPGRFSGRQFSNSRSEMNVSTLELGDSALYLCASSWGLTNTEAFFGQGTRLTVV.

This clonotype was counted many times. The chain employs TRBV5-1 and TRBJ2-3; 9 bases are shared with TRBD1. This CDR3 comprises 15 residues. Unmatched junction bases numbered 3, after V lost 3 bases and J lost 1 base. CDR1 is SGHRS, CDR2 YFSETQ, per germline. DNA of the CDR3: TGCGCCAGCAGCTATAGGGACAGGGGCACAGATACGCAGTATTTT. Protein product: CASSYRDRGTDTQYF.

The V call is TRBV20-1, the J call TRBJ2-2, with 7 bases identical to TRBD2. V lost 5 bases to trimming and J lost 1 base; unmatched junction nucleotides: 4. The length of the CDR3 is 14 residues. Germline assignment: CDR1 DFQATT and CDR2 SNEGSKA (reference sequence). The CDR3 is CSAPAGLNTGELFF. CDR3 coding DNA: TGCAGTGCTCCAGCGGGGTTGAACACCGGGGAGCTGTTTTTT.

At least ten counts were recorded for this clonotype. The rearrangement links TRBV5-1 to TRBJ2-6; perhaps TRBD2 as D (5 bases). Per germline, CDR1 SGHRS and CDR2 YFSETQ. CDR3 length: 17 residues. The V and J ends lost 0 bases and 0 bases respectively, with 10 bases between them. The CDR3 DNA sequence: TGCGCCAGCAGCTTGGGACTACAACTCTCTGGGGCCAACGTCCTGACTTTC. The encoded protein is CASSLGLQLSGANVLTF. Filled out from reference TRBV5-1 and TRBJ2-6, the complete variable domain reads KAGVTQTPRYLIKTRGQQVTLSCSPISGHRSVSWYQQTPGQGLQFLFEYFSETQRNKGNFPGRFSGRQFSNSRSEMNVSTLELGDSALYLCASSLGLQLSGANVLTFGAGSRLTVL.

This clonotype was found many times. The chain combines TRBV5-5 with TRBJ2-4; 10 nucleotides align to TRBD2. Germline V lookup: CDR1 SGHKS, CDR2 YYEKEE (reference sequence). This CDR3 contains 17 residues. Germline trimming cut 0 bases from V and 6 bases from J; bases unmatched to any gene: 9. CDR3 nucleotide sequence: TGTGCCAGCAGCTTGGCCCGCGCTAGCGGGGGTCGAAACATTCAGTACTTC. Amino acid sequence: CASSLARASGGRNIQYF. The whole variable domain, filled in from reference TRBV5-5 and TRBJ2-4, reads DAGVTQSPTHLIKTRGQQVTLRCSPISGHKSVSWYQQVLGQGPQFIFQYYEKEERGRGNFPDRFSARQFPNYSSELNVNALLLGDSALYLCASSLARASGGRNIQYFGAGTRLSVL.

This clonotype was found many times. This chain connects TRBV20-1 to TRBJ1-2, with 10 bases fitting TRBD1. There are 13 residues in the CDR3. Germline loops: CDR1 DFQATT, CDR2 SNEGSKA (reference sequence). V shed 6 bases, J shed 13 bases, and the junction held 14 bases outside the gene matches. The CDR3 DNA sequence: TGCAGTGCAACGAAGCCGGGACAGGGGTATTTCACCTTC. It is translated as CSATKPGQGYFTF.